This TCR beta chain was captured in a study of glioma-infiltrating T cells. The CDR3 totals 17 residues. Germline-derived CDR1 and CDR2 are MGHDK and SYGVNS. J gave up 4 bases and V 3 bases, and 5 bases lay outside the gene matches. This clonotype is categorized as medium-sized. Using RNA template, CDR3s of TCR alpha and beta were amplified with iRepertoire arm-PCR. MiXCR was run by TCRdb on the multiplex PCR reads, yielding one entry per CDR3 protein. The sample contains 150,000 to 200,000 distinct CDR3 sequences, around 30% of which appear only once. Sequencing was performed on glioma tissue, nonneoplastic brain tissue, or PBMCs (not recorded which). The TCR comes from a human donor with low-grade glioma or glioblastoma, undergoing nonglioma brain surgery, or in good health (not recorded which). This rearrangement joins TRBV25-1 to TRBJ2-1; 14 bases agree with TRBD2. The CDR3 spells CASSESGTSGSYNEQFF. CDR3 coding DNA: TGTGCCAGCAGTGAGTCCGGGACTAGCGGGAGTTACAATGAGCAGTTCTTC.